Following are 8 T cell receptor beta chains from one sample sequenced in a study of cytomegalovirus exposure and HLA in healthy donors. PCR used 60 Vbeta primers and 13 Jbeta primers. Measured with immunoSEQ multiplex PCR; TCRdb has only the in-frame clones, and not every one. The table shows 65,000 to 95,000 clones, with about three quarters occurring only once. Sequencing was performed on PBMCs. The origin of the receptors is a male donor in good health and CMV-seropositive.

The chain carries TRBV10-2 and TRBJ2-1; TRBD2 matches 11 bases. Losses at the gene ends were 7 bases for V and 4 bases for J; bases not matched to a gene: 6. The germline gives CDR1 WSHSY, CDR2 SAAADI. This CDR3 region has 15 residues. CDR3 in DNA: TGCGCCAGCACCGCGACTAGCGGGACGTACAATGAGCAGTTCTTC. This encodes CASTATSGTYNEQFF.

V usage is TRBV2 and J usage is TRBJ2-1, with 12 nucleotides matching TRBD2. CDR3 length: 14 residues. CDR1 is SNHLY, CDR2 FYNNEI, per germline. Unmatched junction bases numbered 4, after V lost 4 bases and J lost 9 bases. The CDR3 here is CASSGLAGVFEQFF. In DNA form, the CDR3 reads TGTGCCAGCAGTGGACTAGCGGGAGTTTTTGAGCAGTTCTTC.

The genes are TRBV20-1 and TRBJ2-7, with TRBD2 matching over 8 bases. Looked up from germline, CDR1 is DFQATT and CDR2 is SNEGSKA (reference sequence). The CDR3 is 11 amino acids. CDR3 region: CSEREIYEQYF. Here the CDR3 DNA reads TGCAGCGAGCGGGAGATCTACGAGCAGTACTTC.

The chain employs TRBV7-6 and TRBJ2-5; 11 bases agree with TRBD2. The CDR3 is made up of 16 amino acids. The germline CDR1 and CDR2 sequences are SGHVS and FNYEAQ. The J segment lost 4 bases and the V segment lost 5 bases, leaving 9 bases of the junction unmatched. The CDR3: CASSTIAGGPGETQYF. Written as DNA, the CDR3 is TGTGCCAGCAGCACCATAGCGGGAGGGCCCGGAGAGACCCAGTACTTC.

The V call is TRBV6-5, the J call TRBJ2-3, with 8 bases identical to TRBD2. Germline V gene data show CDR1 as MNHEY and CDR2 as SVGAGI. CDR3 length: 15 amino acids. V lost 1 base to trimming and J lost 6 bases; unmatched junction nucleotides: 6. The CDR3 bases are TGTGCCAGCAGTTACTTCAACGGGGGGGCGGATACGCAGTATTTT. As protein: CASSYFNGGADTQYF.

CDR3 bases: TGCGCCAGCAGCCAACTGTCCCTAGCCGGTGAGCAGTTCTTC. It encodes CASSQLSLAGEQFF. This sequence joins TRBV4-3 and TRBJ2-1, with D maybe TRBD2 (5 bases). CDR1 and CDR2 (germline): LGHNA, YSLEER. V was clipped by 2 bases and J by 9 bases, with 14 bases between them. The CDR3 has 14 amino acids.

By sample fraction, this clone is medium-sized. This sequence joins TRBV5-8 and TRBJ1-1; D is undetermined. Trimming stripped 1 base from V and 14 bases from J, with 6 bases between. Germline-derived CDR1 and CDR2 are SGHTS and YDEGEE. The CDR3 spans 9 residues. CDR3 nucleotide sequence: TGTGCCAGCAGCTTGTATCAGTTCTTT. Residues: CASSLYQFF.

The table lists this clone with a count of one. The chain combines TRBV28 with TRBJ2-6; TRBD2 matches at 15 bases. Germline V gene lookup returns CDR1 MDHEN and CDR2 SYDVKM. The CDR3 spans 24 residues. V gave up 6 bases and J gave up 4 bases; unmatched junction bases: 25. CDR3 DNA: TGTGCCAGCAGAGGGATGATCGGGACAGCAACTTGGACTAGCGGGAGGGGAGGGGCCAACGTCCTGACTTTC. It is translated as CASRGMIGTATWTSGRGGANVLTF.